What follows are 20 T cell receptor beta chains derived from one specimen sequenced in a study of blood T cell repertoires in COVID-19. Libraries were prepared by immunoSEQ multiplex PCR; TCRdb keeps only in-frame clonotypes and omits some of them. The sample lists tens of thousands of clones, approximately 90% occurring once. Sequences were obtained from peripheral blood. These receptors were collected from a human donor in a cohort sampled during active COVID-19.

A single count supports this clone. This rearrangement joins TRBV7-2 to TRBJ2-7, with TRBD2 matching 10 bases. The CDR3 loop spans 13 amino acids. The V segment lost 5 bases and the J segment 6 bases; nucleotides outside the gene matches: 4. Germline assignment: CDR1 SGHTA and CDR2 FQGNSA. The CDR3 is CASSRRTSGEQYF. CDR3 in DNA: TGTGCCAGCAGCCGCCGGACTAGCGGCGAGCAGTACTTC. The full variable domain, completed using reference TRBV7-2 and TRBJ2-7, is GAGVSQSPSNKVTEKGKDVELRCDPISGHTALYWYRQSLGQGLEFLIYFQGNSAPDKSGLPSDRFSAERTGGSVSTLTIQRTQQEDSAVYLCASSRRTSGEQYFGPGTRLTVT.

This chain uses TRBV28 with TRBJ1-5, with TRBD1 as a possible D gene (5 bases). CDR1 and CDR2 from the germline V gene are MDHEN and SYDVKM. The CDR3 spans 15 residues. V dropped 4 bases and J dropped 2 bases, with 12 bases sitting between them. DNA for the CDR3: TGTGCCAGCAGTTCGACAGCTTCTGGCAATCAGCCCCAGCATTTT. Protein product: CASSSTASGNQPQHF.

This chain joins TRBV14 and TRBJ2-5, with 11 nucleotides matching TRBD2. This CDR3 is 16 amino acids long. V shed 5 bases and J 0 bases; nucleotides not matched to a gene: 5. CDR1 is SGHDN, CDR2 FVKESK, per germline. CDR3 sequence: CASSSLAGGYQETQYF. The CDR3 bases are TGTGCCAGCAGCTCTTTAGCGGGAGGGTACCAAGAGACCCAGTACTTC.

This chain joins TRBV27 and TRBJ2-7, with a tentative D call TRBD1 (6 bases). CDR1 is MNHEY, CDR2 SMNVEV, per germline (reference sequence). The germline V and J ends were trimmed by 6 bases and 2 bases, with 14 bases remaining between them. This CDR3 is built from 14 residues. The CDR3 bases are TGTGCCAGCAGCCCTACAGGGTGGGCCTACGAGCAGTACTTC. This gives the protein CASSPTGWAYEQYF.

This chain connects TRBV7-6 to TRBJ1-3; perhaps TRBD1 as D (5 bases). The germline gives CDR1 SGHVS, CDR2 FNYEAQ. This CDR3 spans 13 amino acids. Between the trimmed V and J ends, which lost 8 bases and 2 bases, there was a span of 10 bases. The CDR3 nucleotides are TGTGCCAGCGCTACAGGCCCTGGAAACACCATATATTTT. It encodes CASATGPGNTIYF.

Here the CDR3 DNA reads TGCGCCAGCAGCACCGGACTAGCGGGAGCCCAAGAGACCCAGTACTTC. Its protein is CASSTGLAGAQETQYF. V usage is TRBV5-1 and J usage is TRBJ2-5, with 13 bases lining up with TRBD2. Germline V gene sequence: CDR1 SGHRS, CDR2 YFSETQ. Trimming at V came to 4 bases and at J to 1 base, leaving 4 bases not matched to a gene. The CDR3 is made up of 16 amino acids.

The chain carries TRBV28 and TRBJ2-7; D possibly corresponds to TRBD2 (6 bases). The V and J ends lost 11 bases and 5 bases respectively, with 19 bases between them. Germline values: CDR1 MDHEN, CDR2 SYDVKM. This CDR3 comprises 13 residues. The chain's CDR3 is CAAAPPGGNEQYF. The CDR3 region has the DNA TGTGCCGCCGCCCCCCCCGGGGGTAACGAGCAGTACTTC.

The chain employs TRBV5-4 and TRBJ2-3, with 10 bases fitting TRBD2. V lost 7 bases to trimming and J lost 5 bases; unmatched junction nucleotides: 10. The CDR3 is 15 residues long. Germline CDR1 SGHNT, CDR2 YYREEE (reference sequence). The CDR3 DNA sequence: TGTGCCAGCGCGGCTAGCGGGAGTGTGGGAGATACGCAGTATTTT. It yields the protein CASAASGSVGDTQYF. Filled out from reference TRBV5-4 and TRBJ2-3, the complete variable domain reads ETGVTQSPTHLIKTRGQQVTLRCSSQSGHNTVSWYQQALGQGPQFIFQYYREEENGRGNFPPRFSGLQFPNYSSELNVNALELDDSALYLCASAASGSVGDTQYFGPGTRLTVL.

This chain links TRBV18 with TRBJ2-7; D possibly corresponds to TRBD2 (5 bases). Trimming left V 3 bases short and J 6 bases short, with 15 bases between. The germline gives CDR1 KGHSH, CDR2 LQKENI. The CDR3 is 14 amino acids. The CDR3 region has the DNA TGTGCCAGCTCACCCCCGGGATACGTTGGCGAGCAGTACTTC. Translated, it gives CASSPPGYVGEQYF.

The chain joins TRBV9 to TRBJ2-3, with D perhaps TRBD2 (6 bases). The V end was cut by 0 bases, the J end by 2 bases, with 13 bases between. The CDR3 consists of 16 residues. CDR1 is SGDLS, CDR2 YYNGEE, per germline. CDR3 sequence reads: CASSVGSGLFTDTQYF. CDR3 DNA: TGTGCCAGCAGCGTAGGTAGCGGACTCTTCACAGATACGCAGTATTTT.

This clone has just one count. This rearrangement joins TRBV9 to TRBJ2-7; the match to TRBD2 covers 14 bases. The CDR3 loop spans 19 amino acids. V was pared by 4 bases and J by 0 bases, with 12 bases of the junction left unmatched. Per the germline V gene, CDR1 is SGDLS and CDR2 is YYNGEE. The CDR3 protein is CASSKREGTSGSFSYEQYF. The CDR3 nucleotides read TGTGCCAGCAGCAAGAGGGAGGGGACTAGCGGGAGTTTCTCCTACGAGCAGTACTTC.

The V call is TRBV12-5, the J call TRBJ1-2; 10 nucleotides agree with TRBD1. The germline CDR1 and CDR2 sequences are LGHNT and FRNRAP. The J segment lost 7 bases and the V segment lost 0 bases, leaving 11 bases of the junction unmatched. CDR3 length: 17 residues. The CDR3 loop reads CASGLVIGTGVFGGYTF. The DNA of the CDR3 is TGTGCTAGTGGTTTGGTAATTGGGACAGGGGTTTTTGGTGGCTACACCTTC.

V gene TRBV9 combines with J gene TRBJ1-3; 7 nucleotides line up with TRBD1. Losses at the gene ends were 3 bases for V and 2 bases for J; bases not matched to a gene: 17. Germline CDR1 is SGDLS and CDR2 is YYNGEE. This CDR3 is built from 19 residues. Here the CDR3 DNA reads TGTGCCAGCAGCGCAACCCGGGACAGCCCTGTCGCGGCTGGAAACACCATATATTTT. This codes for CASSATRDSPVAAGNTIYF.

The chain couples TRBV28 to TRBJ2-1; D might be TRBD1 (6 bases). V lost 5 bases, J lost 2 bases, and 19 bases lay in between. This CDR3 is 17 amino acids long. Germline V gene lookup returns CDR1 MDHEN and CDR2 SYDVKM. DNA of the CDR3: TGTGCCAGCAGTGGACAGTTCGTTGCGGGTCCCTACAATGAGCAGTTCTTC. This translates into CASSGQFVAGPYNEQFF.

The CDR3 bases are TGTGCCAGCAGGTCGGGACAGGGGGCCGCTGAAGCTTTCTTT. Its protein is CASRSGQGAAEAFF. The chain links TRBV5-4 to TRBJ1-1, with 12 positions matching TRBD1. With V trimmed by 5 bases and J by 6 bases, 5 bases remained unmatched. Germline-derived CDR1 and CDR2 are SGHNT and YYREEE (reference sequence). This CDR3 has 14 amino acids.

The chain recombines TRBV7-9 with TRBJ1-6, with unresolved D. V was cut by 11 bases and J by 6 bases, with 17 bases left in between. The CDR3 is 14 residues long. The germline V gene encodes CDR1 SEHNR and CDR2 FQNEAQ (reference sequence). Here the CDR3 reads CALAGEGGNSPLHF. DNA of the CDR3: TGTGCCCTAGCTGGCGAGGGAGGTAATTCACCCCTCCACTTT.

V is TRBV5-1 and J is TRBJ1-6, with D possibly being TRBD1 (5 bases). The germline gives CDR1 SGHRS, CDR2 YFSETQ. Trimming took off 5 bases at V and 7 bases at J, with 10 bases between the two ends. The CDR3 has 13 residues. The CDR3: CASSDSPNSPLHF. As DNA, the CDR3 is TGCGCCAGCAGTGACAGCCCCAATTCACCCCTCCACTTT.

This chain connects TRBV28 to TRBJ1-5, with TRBD1 identical over 7 bases. With V trimmed by 3 bases and J by 3 bases, 5 bases remained unmatched. The CDR3 spans 15 residues. Germline CDR1 and CDR2: MDHEN and SYDVKM. The CDR3 loop reads CASSFRDSYNQPQHF. Written as DNA, the CDR3 is TGTGCCAGCAGTTTCCGGGACAGCTACAATCAGCCCCAGCATTTT.

The chain uses TRBV5-1 and TRBJ2-1, with 10 bases matching TRBD1. Trimming took 2 bases from V and 9 from J; bases not matched to a gene: 11. This CDR3 is 16 amino acids long. Germline V gene sequence: CDR1 SGHRS, CDR2 YFSETQ. The CDR3 sequence is CASSLTAGTGVSEQFF. The CDR3 DNA reads as TGCGCCAGCAGCTTAACCGCCGGGACAGGGGTAAGTGAGCAGTTCTTC.

The chain uses TRBV2 and TRBJ1-5; 8 bases are shared with TRBD1. The CDR3 runs to 17 residues. V lost 10 bases to trimming and J lost 0 bases; unmatched junction nucleotides: 14. Germline V gene lookup returns CDR1 SNHLY and CDR2 FYNNEI. The CDR3 is CATKGQGISNSNQPQHF. The CDR3 coding sequence is TGTGCCACCAAAGGACAGGGAATAAGTAATAGCAATCAGCCCCAGCATTTT. Together with reference TRBV2 and TRBJ1-5, the CDR3 gives the full variable domain: EPEVTQTPSHQVTQMGQEVILRCVPISNHLYFYWYRQILGQKVEFLVSFYNNEISEKSEIFDDQFSVERPDGSNFTLKIRSTKLEDSAMYFCATKGQGISNSNQPQHFGDGTRLSIL.